This T cell receptor (beta chain) was profiled in a study of blood T cell repertoires in COVID-19 (dated by TCRdb to between 2020 and 2021). Looking at the study overall: Samples covering the acute and convalescent phases of COVID-19 were provided by collaborators in the United States, Italy and Spain. The material from the prospective study consisted of cDNA or gDNA derived from T cells, B-cell-depleted T cells, or PBMCs. The dataset comprised deeply sampled blood TCRbeta repertoires from subjects exposed to, actively infected with, or recovered from COVID-19. The samples were drawn from two sources: the first 160 participants of the ongoing ImmuneRACE study, and over 950 subjects contributed by 6 global collaborators. The repertoires were released in a freely available public database intended as a resource for research on the immune response to SARS-CoV-2. The sample metadata nearly always contained a de-identified subject ID, COVID-19 status, age in years and sex. Where available, HLA class I and class II types were taken from metadata supplied by the sample provider and were not determined by assay-based typing.

General study outcomes and caveats: How much clinical and demographic metadata was included differed by source and by participant, and the metadata was provided uncurated.

In its sample, this clone was seen many times. The antigen this receptor binds is unknown. There are no base qualities to consult, and no much larger clone falls within one base. Relative to germline, V is missing 3 bases and J is missing 7 bases, with 6 bases of the junction outside any gene match. Taken from the germline V gene (reference sequence), the CDR1 and CDR2 loops are LNHDA and SQIVND. The CDR3 runs 15 residues from the cysteine to the phenylalanine. The entry retains the CDR3 DNA only, 45 bases that are in frame from base 1. The immunoSEQ Assay, a bias-controlled multiplex PCR, was used to amplify TCRbeta CDR3 regions from genomic DNA. The paper's data handling went like this. Nucleated cell counts per sample were estimated from amplification of reference gene primers within the assay. To quantify the absolute abundance of each unique TCRbeta CDR3 rearrangement, sequence reads were collapsed and filtered. For each sample, productive Simpson clonality was calculated as the square root of Simpson's diversity index across productive rearrangements. TCRdb retrieved this table from immuneACCESS and kept in-frame rearrangements only. Not all clones are present; in checked studies, unresolved V genes account for under half, and no reason is known for the remainder. V, J and clone size were drawn from that table, and D and trimming were deduced from the DNA. Here the sample has fewer than 400,000 clones; around 84% occur a single time. In total, the top ten clones hold around 1.9% of the sample.

Participants in the prospective study were aged about 18 to 100 years, lived in 20 to 25 United States geographic areas, and enrolled through a virtual design. To assign participants to cohorts, the prospective study relied on clinical history that participants themselves reported in a screening survey and a study questionnaire. A participant counted as exposed if, within 2 weeks of entering the study, that participant had been in contact with someone who had a PCR-confirmed or clinician-diagnosed COVID-19 case. In the prospective study, whole blood, serum and a nasopharyngeal or oropharyngeal swab were collected from each participant by mobile phlebotomists. Additional blood draws and questionnaires over an approximately two-month period could optionally be provided by prospective study participants. Blood samples from the prospective study were shipped frozen or at room temperature prior to DNA extraction.

Sequencing input: PBMCs or T cells enriched from blood (not recorded which). The sequence was obtained from a woman between 25 and 40 years old who had been exposed to COVID-19. The chain joins TRBV19 to TRBJ2-2, and TRBD2 matches 9 of the central bases. The bases read TGTGCCAGTAGTATCCGGTTAGCGGGAGTCGGGGAGCTGTTTTTT. It codes for CASSIRLAGVGELFF.